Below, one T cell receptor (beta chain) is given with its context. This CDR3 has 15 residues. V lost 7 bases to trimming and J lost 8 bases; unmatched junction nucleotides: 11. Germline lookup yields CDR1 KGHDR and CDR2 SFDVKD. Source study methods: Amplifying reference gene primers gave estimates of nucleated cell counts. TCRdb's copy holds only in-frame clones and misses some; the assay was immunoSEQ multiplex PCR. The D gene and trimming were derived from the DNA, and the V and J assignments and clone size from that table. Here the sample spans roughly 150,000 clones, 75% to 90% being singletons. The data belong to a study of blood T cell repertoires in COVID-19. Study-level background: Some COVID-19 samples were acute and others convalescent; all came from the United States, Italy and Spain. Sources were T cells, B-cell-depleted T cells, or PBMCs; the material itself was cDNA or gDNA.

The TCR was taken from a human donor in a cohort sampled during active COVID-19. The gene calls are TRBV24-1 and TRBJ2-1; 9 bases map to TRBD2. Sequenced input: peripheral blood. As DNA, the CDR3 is TGTGCCACCAGGGGGGCGCGGGAGGGCCCCTATGAGCAGTTCTTC. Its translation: CATRGAREGPYEQFF.